This T cell receptor (beta chain) came from a study of T cell responses to AZD1222 COVID-19 vaccine. Per germline, CDR1 GTSNPN and CDR2 SVGIG (reference sequence). Trimming at V came to 1 base and at J to 1 base, leaving 2 bases not matched to a gene. This CDR3 is built from 14 residues. Sequencing used immunoSEQ multiplex PCR; TCRdb keeps in-frame clones, though not all of them. The sample holds fewer than 110,000 clones; roughly 87% are singletons and the top ten take 16%. The rearrangement joins TRBV30 to TRBJ2-3; 7 bases are shared with TRBD1. This clonotype was obtained from an adult in good health. The sequenced sample was peripheral blood, obtained on day 0 of AZD1222 vaccination. The DNA of the CDR3 is TGTGCCTGGAGTGCAGGGGGTGGCACAGATACGCAGTATTTT. Its protein product is CAWSAGGGTDTQYF.